The next 14 T cell receptor beta chains were all read from a single sample in a study of shared T cell receptors in the human thymus. Using immunoSEQ multiplex PCR, the repertoire was profiled, and TCRdb retains in-frame clones only, with some absent. The top ten clones hold 0.015% to 0.025% of a sample with about 380,000 clones, around 93% of them seen once. Sequenced: thymocytes. All receptors come from a human donor.

The chain carries TRBV29-1 and TRBJ2-5; maybe TRBD2 (5 bases). The CDR3 loop spans 13 amino acids. The germline V gene encodes CDR1 SQVTM and CDR2 ANQGSEA. Deletions cut 3 bases from V and 7 bases from J, with 15 bases between. In nucleotides, the CDR3 is TGCAGCGTTGACCAAGGGAGTCGGGGGACCCAGTACTTC. Translation: CSVDQGSRGTQYF.

The chain is built from TRBV7-9 and TRBJ2-7; D is unresolved. Germline CDR1 and CDR2: SEHNR and FQNEAQ (reference sequence). The CDR3 has 13 residues. V dropped 5 bases and J dropped 4 bases, with 12 bases sitting between them. The CDR3 here is CASSVRLDYEQYF. CDR3 coding DNA: TGTGCCAGCAGCGTTAGGCTGGATTACGAGCAGTACTTC.

This clone has only one observation. In nucleotides, the CDR3 is TGTGCCAGCAGTTCCTGGGGACAGGAGAACACCGGGGAGCTGTTTTTT. It translates to CASSSWGQENTGELFF. J is TRBJ2-2 and V is TRBV27; 8 bases are a match to TRBD1. Germline V gene lookup returns CDR1 MNHEY and CDR2 SMNVEV (reference sequence). The CDR3 is made up of 16 amino acids. The J segment lost 1 base and the V segment lost 4 bases, leaving 5 bases of the junction unmatched.

The CDR3 nucleotides are TGTGCCAGCAGTTCCCGCAGGCGGAGGGGGTTGGAGGCCCAGTACTTC. This translates into CASSSRRRRGLEAQYF. The J gene is TRBJ2-5, the V gene TRBV14; D tentatively reads TRBD1 or TRBD2 (6 bases each). V shed 6 bases and J shed 9 bases, with 26 bases lying between them. The CDR3 length is 16 residues. Looked up from germline, CDR1 is SGHDN and CDR2 is FVKESK.

The chain has TRBV28 and TRBJ1-2; TRBD1 is a possible D gene (5 bases). V dropped 1 base and J dropped 4 bases, with 10 bases sitting between them. CDR1 is MDHEN and CDR2 is SYDVKM in the germline V gene. The CDR3 covers 14 residues. The CDR3: CASSLFQGSYGYTF. The CDR3 DNA follows: TGTGCCAGCAGTTTATTCCAGGGTTCCTATGGCTACACCTTC.

The chain joins TRBV10-3 to TRBJ2-3; 7 positions agree with TRBD1. Germline V gives CDR1 ENHRY, CDR2 SYGVKD. Trimming removed 0 bases from V and 4 bases from J; junction bases left unmatched: 10. The CDR3 runs 17 residues. This CDR3 is CAISESRRQGKADTQYF. For the CDR3, the DNA is TGTGCCATCAGTGAGTCGAGGAGACAGGGAAAGGCAGATACGCAGTATTTT.

This chain's CDR3 is CASSSQGVGANVLTF. Written as DNA, the CDR3 is TGTGCCAGCAGTTCCCAGGGGGTTGGGGCCAACGTCCTGACTTTC. The chain carries TRBV28 and TRBJ2-6, with 7 bases identical to TRBD1. The CDR3 is 15 residues long. Germline-derived CDR1 and CDR2 are MDHEN and SYDVKM. J lost 3 bases, V lost 4 bases, and 3 bases had no gene match. Combining the CDR3 with reference TRBV28 and TRBJ2-6 gives the whole variable domain DVKVTQSSRYLVKRTGEKVFLECVQDMDHENMFWYRQDPGLGLRLIYFSYDVKMKEKGDIPEGYSVSREKKERFSLILESASTNQTSMYLCASSSQGVGANVLTFGAGSRLTVL.

The V and J genes are TRBV18 and TRBJ1-2; D gene uncertain. V lost 2 bases, J lost 0 bases, and 4 bases lay in between. CDR1 is KGHSH, CDR2 LQKENI, per germline. This CDR3 is built from 13 residues. The CDR3 sequence is CASSPAANYGYTF. The CDR3 coding sequence is TGTGCCAGCTCACCAGCAGCTAACTATGGCTACACCTTC.

The chain uses TRBV4-3 and TRBJ2-7; TRBD2 matches 12 bases. This CDR3 is 20 amino acids long. Per the germline V gene, CDR1 is LGHNA and CDR2 is YSLEER. V gave up 0 bases and J gave up 3 bases; unmatched junction bases: 15. CDR3 DNA: TGCGCCAGCAGCCAAGACCCCCGACTAGCGGGAGCGCCTTATCTCTACGAGCAGTACTTC. Protein product: CASSQDPRLAGAPYLYEQYF.

The V call is TRBV28, the J call TRBJ2-3, with 8 bases that match TRBD2. Germline CDR1 MDHEN, CDR2 SYDVKM. The CDR3 is 15 amino acids. Germline trimming cut 6 bases from V and 5 bases from J; bases unmatched to any gene: 10. In nucleotides, the CDR3 is TGTGCCAGCAGCTTTCGAGCGGGAGTGAAAGATACGCAGTATTTT. It codes for CASSFRAGVKDTQYF.

The gene calls are TRBV4-1 and TRBJ2-7, with D unclear. Trimming stripped 0 bases from V and 6 bases from J, with 18 bases between. Germline V gene lookup returns CDR1 MGHRA and CDR2 YSYEKL. This CDR3 is built from 16 residues. In DNA, the CDR3 is TGCGCCAGCAGCCAAGAGGCAGAAAGGATATGGGGCGAGCAGTACTTC. Translating gives CASSQEAERIWGEQYF.

The rearrangement links TRBV27 to TRBJ2-7, with TRBD1 matching over 7 bases. The CDR3 is 13 amino acids. The V segment lost 2 bases and the J segment 3 bases; nucleotides outside the gene matches: 1. Germline assignment: CDR1 MNHEY and CDR2 SMNVEV (reference sequence). CDR3 DNA sequence: TGTGCCAGCAGTTTAGCAGGGGGCTACGAGCAGTACTTC. Encoded protein: CASSLAGGYEQYF.

This chain links TRBV7-8 with TRBJ2-5; D remains unclear. Germline CDR1 SGHVS, CDR2 FQNEAQ. Trimming left V 2 bases short and J 0 bases short, with 10 bases between. This CDR3 is built from 15 residues. The DNA of the CDR3 is TGTGCCAGCAGCTTATTTGTCGCGGACCAAGAGACCCAGTACTTC. This gives the protein CASSLFVADQETQYF. The complete variable domain, with remaining parts taken from reference TRBV7-8 and TRBJ2-5, reads GAGVSQSPRYKVAKRGQDVALRCDPISGHVSLFWYQQALGQGPEFLTYFQNEAQLDKSGLPSDRFFAERPEGSVSTLKIQRTQQEDSAVYLCASSLFVADQETQYFGPGTRLLVL.

J is TRBJ2-7 and V is TRBV18; TRBD2 matches 11 bases. Judging by the DNA end, TRBJ2-1 fits better; the J call may be wrong. This CDR3 region has 13 residues. The germline V gene has CDR1 KGHSH and CDR2 LQKENI. The CDR3, as DNA: TGTGCCAGCTCACCACCAACTAGCGGGGGTCAGTTCTTC. It specifies CASSPPTSGGQFF.